One sample yielded the 14 T cell receptor beta chains listed below, sequenced in a study of T cell clusters in autoimmune cytopenias. Each sample's input was 250 to 300 ng genomic DNA, some 38,000 genome equivalents. TRB was amplified by touch-down multiplex PCR, primer pools A and B combined. TCRdb reprocessed the multiplex PCR reads and keeps a single row for each CDR3 protein, giving no DNA. This table holds over 4,500 distinct CDR3 sequences. The sample comprised peripheral blood. The receptors derive from a human donor with an autoimmune cytopenia or autoimmune hepatitis (not recorded which).

This clonotype is classed as medium-sized by frequency. This chain uses TRBV30 with TRBJ2-6. This CDR3 is 13 amino acids long. Germline assignment: CDR1 GTSNPN and CDR2 SVGIG (reference sequence). The CDR3: CAWSGPGANVLTF.

V usage is TRBV29-1 and J usage is TRBJ2-5; TCRdb's D call of TRBD1 is untestable without DNA. CDR1 and CDR2 (germline): SQVTM, ANQGSEA. The CDR3 contains 11 residues. The CDR3 loop is CSVGQEETQYF.

The chain combines TRBV12-3 or TRBV12-4 with TRBJ1-1. The CDR3 is 15 amino acids. The CDR3: CASSIGRTPNTEAFF.

The chain links TRBV18 to TRBJ2-1. Per germline, CDR1 KGHSH and CDR2 LQKENI. The CDR3 is 15 residues long. CDR3: CASSPPEGTYNEQFF.

The chain links TRBV6-2 or TRBV6-3 to TRBJ2-7; TCRdb designates TRBD1, a call that cannot be tested without DNA. CDR1 MNHEY and CDR2 SVGEGT come from the germline V gene. CDR3 length: 15 residues. The CDR3 protein is CASSPQGTTFYEQYF.

This rearrangement joins TRBV10-3 to TRBJ2-3; TCRdb's D gene call, TRBD1, goes unchecked for lack of DNA. In germline, CDR1 is ENHRY, CDR2 SYGVKD. This CDR3 is 14 amino acids long. CDR3 residues: CAISGGQSTDTQYF.

The V gene is TRBV30, the J gene TRBJ2-5; TCRdb returns TRBD2, unconfirmable since there is no DNA. The CDR3 loop spans 15 amino acids. Germline CDR1 is GTSNPN and CDR2 is SVGIG (reference sequence). The CDR3 sequence: CAWSVLGLAQETQYF.

V usage is TRBV6-5 and J usage is TRBJ2-5; TCRdb reports TRBD2, a call that lacks DNA to check it against. CDR1 and CDR2 (germline): MNHEY, SVGAGI. The CDR3 loop spans 15 amino acids. The CDR3 here is CASRGLGLVQETQYF.

This chain links TRBV19 with TRBJ1-2; TCRdb outputs TRBD1, but without DNA this stays unchecked. The CDR3 is made up of 16 amino acids. Looked up from germline, CDR1 is LNHDA and CDR2 is SQIVND (reference sequence). The CDR3 is CASGDRGRGDGYGYTF. Based on the CDR3 plus reference TRBV19 and TRBJ1-2, the full variable domain is DGGITQSPKYLFRKEGQNVTLSCEQNLNHDAMYWYRQDPGQGLRLIYYSQIVNDFQKGDIAEGYSVSREKKESFPLTVTSAQKNPTAFYLCASGDRGRGDGYGYTFGSGTRLTVV.

The chain links TRBV7-2 to TRBJ1-4. Germline V gene data show CDR1 as SGHTA and CDR2 as FQGNSA. CDR3 length: 14 amino acids. CDR3 sequence: CASTRGDSNEKLFF.

In terms of frequency, this clonotype is medium-sized. The chain employs TRBV18 and TRBJ2-1; TCRdb calls TRBD1, which cannot be checked without DNA. Germline loops: CDR1 KGHSH, CDR2 LQKENI. This CDR3 spans 15 amino acids. The CDR3 is CASSPLGTGDGEQFF.

This clonotype ranks as medium-sized (0.01 to 0.1%) in terms of frequency. This chain joins TRBV6-6 and TRBJ1-5. Germline assignment: CDR1 MNHNY and CDR2 SVGAGI (reference sequence). The CDR3 consists of 13 residues. The CDR3 sequence is CASSSGSNQPQHF.

The chain links TRBV5-1 to TRBJ2-1; the TCRdb D gene call, TRBD1, has no DNA to confirm it. Per the germline V gene, CDR1 is SGHRS and CDR2 is YFSETQ. The CDR3 is 17 residues long. The CDR3 protein is CASSWTRGPSSYNEQFF.

J is TRBJ1-2 and V is TRBV27; TCRdb reports TRBD1, a call that lacks DNA to check it against. The germline V gene has CDR1 MNHEY and CDR2 SMNVEV (reference sequence). The CDR3 spans 13 residues. The CDR3 loop reads CASSLWGESGYTF.